The source of this T cell receptor (beta chain) is a study of siplizumab effects on memory and regulatory T cells. Overall study results and limits: Proof of suppressive function in proliferating Tregs from siplizumab cultures was not established.

In regard to this clone: Its matching antigen is unknown.

The V segment lost 3 bases and the J segment 3 bases; nucleotides outside the gene matches: 7. This CDR3 is built from 16 residues. Per the germline V gene, CDR1 is SGHRS and CDR2 is YFSETQ. TCRdb keeps only in-frame clones here, not all; method: immunoSEQ multiplex PCR. This sample has about 100,000 clones; about 94% occur once, and the top ten carry approximately 1.4%. This clonotype was obtained from a human donor in good health. Sequenced material: non-Treg CD4+ T cells sorted from blood. The rearrangement uses TRBV5-1 and TRBJ2-3; 10 bases are shared with TRBD2. CDR3 DNA sequence: TGCGCCAGCAGCTCTGGGACTAGCGTTGATACAGATACGCAGTATTTT. Its translation: CASSSGTSVDTDTQYF. The full variable domain, its missing parts supplied by reference TRBV5-1 and TRBJ2-3, is KAGVTQTPRYLIKTRGQQVTLSCSPISGHRSVSWYQQTPGQGLQFLFEYFSETQRNKGNFPGRFSGRQFSNSRSEMNVSTLELGDSALYLCASSSGTSVDTDTQYFGPGTRLTVL.